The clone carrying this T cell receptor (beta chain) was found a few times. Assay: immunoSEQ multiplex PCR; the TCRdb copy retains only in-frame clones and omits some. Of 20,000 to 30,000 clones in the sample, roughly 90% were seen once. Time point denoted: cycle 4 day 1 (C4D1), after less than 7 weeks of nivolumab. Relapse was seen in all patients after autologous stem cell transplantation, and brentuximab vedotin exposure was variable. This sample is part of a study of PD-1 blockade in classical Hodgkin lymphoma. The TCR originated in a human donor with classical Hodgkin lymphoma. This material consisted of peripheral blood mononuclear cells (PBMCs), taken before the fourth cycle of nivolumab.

DNA for the CDR3: TGTGCCAGCAGTGAAGGGACTTACAATGAGCAGTTCTTC. Translation gives CASSEGTYNEQFF. The chain uses TRBV6-1 and TRBJ2-1; maybe TRBD2 (5 bases). Germline CDR1 reads MNHNS; CDR2 reads SASEGT. Between the trimmed V and J ends, which lost 1 base and 4 bases, there was a span of 5 bases. CDR3 length equals 13 residues.